These T cell receptor beta chains were read from a single sample in a study of blood T cell repertoires in COVID-19. The assay was immunoSEQ multiplex PCR, and TCRdb's table has in-frame clones only and misses some. The data contain around 94,000 clones, about 83% of them singletons. Input material: peripheral blood. The source of these receptors is a man aged 40-50 years with active or convalescent COVID-19. CDR3s include the opening cysteine and the closing phenylalanine or tryptophan. The D gene is left open where the match is weak. Only some rows state a clone size, as once, few, many or a class for expanded clones.

-	-	TRBV4-2	TRBJ1-2	CASSQDLAFDRGYTF	TGTGCCAGCAGCCAAGATCTGGCCTTCGATCGAGGCTACACCTTC
-	-	TRBV4-1	TRBJ1-6	CASSQDKDSKISYNSPLHF	TGCGCCAGCAGCCAAGATAAGGACAGTAAAATCTCCTATAATTCACCCCTCCACTTT
-	-	TRBV10-1	TRBJ1-2	CASSDRGYGYTF	TGCGCCAGCAGTGACCGGGGGTATGGCTACACCTTC
-	-	TRBV27	TRBJ2-3	CASDCTDTQYF	TGTGCCAGCGACTGCACAGATACGCAGTATTTT
-	-	TRBV7-9	TRBJ1-2	CASSLVTVDYGYTF	TGTGCCAGCAGCTTAGTTACGGTGGACTATGGCTACACCTTC
TRBD1	few	TRBV10-3	TRBJ1-2	CAISKDRDRGYTF	TGTGCCATCAGCAAAGACAGGGATCGAGGCTACACCTTC
-	-	TRBV6-5	TRBJ1-2	CASSYPKAGDWSYTF	TGTGCCAGCAGTTACCCGAAGGCAGGCGATTGGAGCTACACCTTC
-	-	TRBV7-2	TRBJ1-3	CASSTAGVTGNTIYF	TGTGCCAGCAGCACCGCAGGGGTCACTGGAAACACCATATATTTT
TRBD1	once	TRBV19	TRBJ1-1	CASRGGTGMNTEAFF	TGTGCCAGTAGGGGAGGGACAGGGATGAACACTGAAGCTTTCTTT
-	-	TRBV18	TRBJ2-2	CASSPSPRVVDTGELFF	TGTGCCAGCTCACCATCTCCCAGGGTCGTAGACACCGGGGAGCTGTTTTTT
TRBD2	-	TRBV7-9	TRBJ2-1	CASSPTVGLAGSEQFF	TGTGCCAGCAGCCCCACCGTCGGGCTAGCGGGGTCTGAGCAGTTCTTC
TRBD2	-	TRBV6-5	TRBJ2-1	CASTHGGLALNEQFF	TGTGCCAGCACCCACGGGGGACTAGCACTCAATGAGCAGTTCTTC
TRBD1	-	TRBV6-6	TRBJ1-2	CASSRDRGGYTF	TGTGCCAGCAGCCGTGACAGGGGAGGCTACACCTTC
TRBD1	-	TRBV9	TRBJ2-5	CASSVGQGRLDQYF	TGTGCCAGCAGCGTCGGACAGGGCCGATTGGACCAGTACTTC
-	-	TRBV4-1	TRBJ2-5	CASSQEPGAGGLETQYF	TGCGCCAGCAGCCAAGAACCGGGGGCAGGGGGATTGGAGACCCAGTACTTC
-	-	TRBV7-7	TRBJ2-3	CASSRERLTDTQYF	TGTGCCAGCAGCCGAGAGCGGCTCACAGATACGCAGTATTTT
-	-	TRBV4-2	TRBJ2-3	CASRRTDRFTDTQYF	TGTGCCAGCAGGCGGACCGACAGATTCACAGATACGCAGTATTTT
TRBD2	-	TRBV3-1/TRBV3-2	TRBJ2-2	CASSQTSGGARELFF	TGTGCCAGCAGCCAAACTAGCGGGGGGGCAAGGGAGCTGTTTTTT
TRBD1	-	TRBV11-3	TRBJ2-1	CASSSRTGGLNNEQFF	TGTGCCAGCAGCTCACGGACAGGGGGCCTAAACAATGAGCAGTTCTTC
TRBD1	-	TRBV9	TRBJ2-2	CASDRGQNTGELFF	TGTGCCAGCGACAGGGGCCAGAACACCGGGGAGCTGTTTTTT
TRBD1	-	TRBV2	TRBJ1-1	CASSADRGDTEAFF	TGTGCCAGCAGCGCTGACAGGGGCGACACTGAAGCTTTCTTT
TRBD1	many	TRBV13	TRBJ1-6	CASSLEGQGNSPLHF	TGTGCCAGCAGCTTAGAAGGACAGGGGAATTCACCCCTCCACTTT
TRBD2	once	TRBV6-5	TRBJ2-7	CASSQSGGFPYEQYF	TGTGCCAGCAGTCAGTCGGGGGGTTTCCCCTACGAGCAGTACTTC
TRBD1	-	TRBV27	TRBJ2-1	CASRKGQVRNEQFF	TGTGCCAGCCGCAAAGGACAGGTACGCAATGAGCAGTTCTTC
-	-	TRBV11-2	TRBJ2-7	CASSLAARSYEQYF	TGTGCCAGCAGCTTAGCCGCCAGATCCTACGAGCAGTACTTC
TRBD1	-	TRBV7-3	TRBJ1-2	CASSSPGTGHGYTF	TGTGCCAGCAGCTCCCCCGGGACAGGGCATGGCTACACCTTC
TRBD2	-	TRBV7-2	TRBJ2-7	CASSLAASGGYEQYF	TGTGCCAGCAGCTTAGCAGCGAGCGGGGGCTACGAGCAGTACTTC